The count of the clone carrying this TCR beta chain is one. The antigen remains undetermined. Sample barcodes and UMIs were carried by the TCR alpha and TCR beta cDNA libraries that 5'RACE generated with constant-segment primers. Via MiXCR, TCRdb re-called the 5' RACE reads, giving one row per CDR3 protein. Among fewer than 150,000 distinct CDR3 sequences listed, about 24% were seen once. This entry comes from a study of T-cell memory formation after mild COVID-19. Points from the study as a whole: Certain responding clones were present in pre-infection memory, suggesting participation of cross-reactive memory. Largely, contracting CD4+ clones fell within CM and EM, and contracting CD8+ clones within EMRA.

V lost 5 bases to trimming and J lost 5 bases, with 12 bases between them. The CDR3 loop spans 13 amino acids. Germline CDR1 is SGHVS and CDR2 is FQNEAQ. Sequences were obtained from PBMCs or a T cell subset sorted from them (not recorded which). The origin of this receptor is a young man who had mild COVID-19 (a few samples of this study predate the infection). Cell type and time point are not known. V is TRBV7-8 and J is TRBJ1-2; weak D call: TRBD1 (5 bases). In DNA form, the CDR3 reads TGTGCCAGCAGCGACAGCGGTTGGTATGGCTACACCTTC. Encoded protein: CASSDSGWYGYTF. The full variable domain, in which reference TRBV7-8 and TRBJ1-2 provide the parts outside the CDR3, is GAGVSQSPRYKVAKRGQDVALRCDPISGHVSLFWYQQALGQGPEFLTYFQNEAQLDKSGLPSDRFFAERPEGSVSTLKIQRTQQEDSAVYLCASSDSGWYGYTFGSGTRLTVV.